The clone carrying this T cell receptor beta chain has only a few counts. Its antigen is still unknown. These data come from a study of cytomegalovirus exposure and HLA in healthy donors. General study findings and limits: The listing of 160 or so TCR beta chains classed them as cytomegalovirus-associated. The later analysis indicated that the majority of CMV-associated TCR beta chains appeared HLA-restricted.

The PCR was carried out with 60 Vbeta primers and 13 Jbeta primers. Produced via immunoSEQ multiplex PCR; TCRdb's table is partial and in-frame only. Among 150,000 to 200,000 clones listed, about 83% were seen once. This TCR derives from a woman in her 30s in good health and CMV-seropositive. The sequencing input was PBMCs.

The CDR3: CASSQDSGQGAIGANVLTF. The CDR3 nucleotides are TGTGCCAGCAGCCAAGATTCTGGCCAGGGGGCGATTGGGGCCAACGTCCTGACTTTC. The rearrangement joins TRBV4-2 to TRBJ2-6, with TRBD1 identical over 8 bases. CDR3 size: 19 residues. With V trimmed by 0 bases and J by 3 bases, 10 bases remained unmatched. Per germline, CDR1 LGHNA and CDR2 YNFKEQ.